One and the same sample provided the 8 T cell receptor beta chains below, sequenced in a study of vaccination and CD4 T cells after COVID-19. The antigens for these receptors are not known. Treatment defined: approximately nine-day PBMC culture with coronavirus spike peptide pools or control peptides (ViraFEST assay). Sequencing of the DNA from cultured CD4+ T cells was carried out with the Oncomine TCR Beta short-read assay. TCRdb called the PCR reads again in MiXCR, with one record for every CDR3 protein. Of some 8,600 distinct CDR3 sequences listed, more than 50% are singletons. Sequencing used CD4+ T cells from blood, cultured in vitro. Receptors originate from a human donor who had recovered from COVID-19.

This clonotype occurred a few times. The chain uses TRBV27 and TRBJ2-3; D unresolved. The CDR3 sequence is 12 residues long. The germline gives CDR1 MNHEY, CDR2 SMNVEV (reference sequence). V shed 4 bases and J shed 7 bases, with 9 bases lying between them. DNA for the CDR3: TGTGCCAGCAGTTCCCCGGGCAATACGCAGTATTTT. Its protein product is CASSSPGNTQYF.

The CDR3 here is CASSTAGYPKAYEQYF. CDR3 nucleotides: TGTGCCAGCAGTACCGCCGGGTACCCGAAGGCCTACGAGCAGTACTTC. J is TRBJ2-7 and V is TRBV6-1; D remains ambiguous. The V and J ends lost 5 bases and 2 bases respectively, with 19 bases between them. Germline V gene sequence: CDR1 MNHNS, CDR2 SASEGT. The CDR3 is 16 residues long.

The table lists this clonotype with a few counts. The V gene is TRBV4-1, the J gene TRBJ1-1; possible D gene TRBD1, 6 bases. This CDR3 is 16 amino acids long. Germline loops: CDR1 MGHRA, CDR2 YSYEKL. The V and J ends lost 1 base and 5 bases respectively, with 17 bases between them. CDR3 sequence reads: CASSQAAPRGSTEAFF. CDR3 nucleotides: TGCGCCAGCAGCCAAGCGGCCCCCAGGGGATCAACTGAAGCTTTCTTT.

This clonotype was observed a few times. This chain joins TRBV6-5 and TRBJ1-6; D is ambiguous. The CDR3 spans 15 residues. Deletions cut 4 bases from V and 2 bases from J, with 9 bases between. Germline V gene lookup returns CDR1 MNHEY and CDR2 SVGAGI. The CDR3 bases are TGTGCCAGCAGTTTTGAGAATGCCTATAATTCACCCCTCCACTTT. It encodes CASSFENAYNSPLHF.

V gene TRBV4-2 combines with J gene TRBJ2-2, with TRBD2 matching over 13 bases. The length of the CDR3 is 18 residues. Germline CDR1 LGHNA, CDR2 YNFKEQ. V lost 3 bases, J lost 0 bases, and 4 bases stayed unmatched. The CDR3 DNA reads TGTGCCAGCAGCCAGGGGACTAGCGGGAACGCGAACACCGGGGAGCTGTTTTTT. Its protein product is CASSQGTSGNANTGELFF.

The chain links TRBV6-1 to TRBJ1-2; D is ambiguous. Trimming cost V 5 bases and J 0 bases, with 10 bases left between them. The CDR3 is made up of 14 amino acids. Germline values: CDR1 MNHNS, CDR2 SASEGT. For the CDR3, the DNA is TGTGCCAGCAGTCGTCAGTCTGCTAACTATGGCTACACCTTC. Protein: CASSRQSANYGYTF.

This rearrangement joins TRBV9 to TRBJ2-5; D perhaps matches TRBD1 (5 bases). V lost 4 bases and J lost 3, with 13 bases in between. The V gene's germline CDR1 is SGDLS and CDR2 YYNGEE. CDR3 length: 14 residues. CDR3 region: CASSHNGHKETQYF. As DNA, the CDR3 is TGTGCCAGCAGCCACAACGGACACAAAGAGACCCAGTACTTC.

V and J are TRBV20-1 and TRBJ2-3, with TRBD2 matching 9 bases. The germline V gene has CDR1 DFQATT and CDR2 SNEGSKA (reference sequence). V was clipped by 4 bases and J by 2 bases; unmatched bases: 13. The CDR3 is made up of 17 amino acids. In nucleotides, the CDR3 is TGCAGTGCTATCCCTCTTTGGGCGGGAGGGACCACAGATACGCAGTATTTT. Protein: CSAIPLWAGGTTDTQYF.